This TCR beta chain originates from a study of blood T cells in healthy people across ages. Notes on this clonotype: Its antigen is currently unknown.

Then a second PCR, running about 6 to 11 cycles, was carried out with a sample-barcoded 5' primer and a J-beta primer mix. Unique molecular identifiers of 12 random nucleotides labeled each cDNA. MiXCR, applied by TCRdb to the 5' RACE reads, yields one record per CDR3 protein. The sample carries over 600,000 distinct CDR3 sequences, 40% to 50% recorded once. Study-level results: As age increased, TCR beta diversity per million T cells fell in a roughly linear fashion.

V was pared by 4 bases and J by 6 bases, with 16 bases between. Germline-derived CDR1 and CDR2 are MNHNS and SASEGT. The CDR3 contains 16 residues. Each sample used at least 7 million PBMCs. The sequencing sample was made of blood. This clonotype was sampled from an older man in good health. This chain joins TRBV6-1 and TRBJ2-6, with D tentatively TRBD1 (6 bases). The CDR3 loop reads CASSGWTVLQANVLTF. CDR3 bases: TGTGCCAGCAGTGGTTGGACAGTCCTACAGGCCAACGTCCTGACTTTC.